Here is one T cell receptor beta chain with its context. Assay used: immunoSEQ multiplex PCR; TCRdb lists only in-frame clones, some missing. The table shows 20,000 to 30,000 clones, with approximately 71% occurring only once. The record originates from a study of T cell clones after liver transplantation. CDR1 is MNHEY and CDR2 is SMNVEV in the germline V gene (reference sequence). Trimming took off 1 base at V and 3 bases at J, with 16 bases between the two ends. This CDR3 is 16 amino acids long. The sequenced sample was CD4+ T cells from blood, obtained before liver transplant. The sequence was collected from a human donor who received a liver transplant. The rearrangement joins TRBV27 to TRBJ2-7; either TRBD1 or TRBD2 may fit D (5 bases each). CDR3 in DNA: TGTGCCAGCAGTTTATTACAGGTGCGGAGCGGCTACGAGCAGTACTTC. Its protein product is CASSLLQVRSGYEQYF.